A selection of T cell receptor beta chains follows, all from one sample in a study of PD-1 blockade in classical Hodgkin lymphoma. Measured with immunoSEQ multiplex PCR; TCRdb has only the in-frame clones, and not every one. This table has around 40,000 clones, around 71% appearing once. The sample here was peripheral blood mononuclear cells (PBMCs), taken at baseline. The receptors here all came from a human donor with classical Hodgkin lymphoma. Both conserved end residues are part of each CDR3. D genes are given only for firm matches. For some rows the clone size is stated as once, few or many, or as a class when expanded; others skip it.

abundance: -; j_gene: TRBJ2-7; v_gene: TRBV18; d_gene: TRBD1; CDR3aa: CASSLGQSYEQYF; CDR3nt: TGTGCCAGCTCACTGGGACAGTCCTACGAGCAGTACTTC
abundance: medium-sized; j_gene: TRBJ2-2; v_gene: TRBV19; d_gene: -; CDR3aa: CASTRLGTSGELFF; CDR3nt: TGTGCCAGTACGAGACTAGGGACTTCCGGGGAGCTGTTTTTT
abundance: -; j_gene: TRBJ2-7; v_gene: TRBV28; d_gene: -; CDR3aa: CASSQGPIYEQYF; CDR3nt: TGTGCCAGCAGTCAGGGACCTATCTACGAGCAGTACTTC
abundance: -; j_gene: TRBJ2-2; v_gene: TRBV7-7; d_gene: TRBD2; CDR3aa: CASSSSSGGPSNTGELFF; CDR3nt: TGTGCCAGCAGCTCATCTAGCGGGGGGCCGTCGAACACCGGGGAGCTGTTTTTT
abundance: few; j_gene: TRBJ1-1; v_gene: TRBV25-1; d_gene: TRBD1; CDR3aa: CASSPGGTEAFF; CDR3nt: TGTGCCAGCAGCCCAGGGGGCACTGAAGCTTTCTTT
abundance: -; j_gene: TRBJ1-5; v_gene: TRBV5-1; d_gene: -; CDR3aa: CASRGGLPRVNQPQHF; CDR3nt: TGCGCCAGCAGGGGAGGGCTCCCGCGGGTTAATCAGCCCCAGCATTTT
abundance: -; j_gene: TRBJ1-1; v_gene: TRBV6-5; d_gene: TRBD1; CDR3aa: CASRRTGPMNTEAFF; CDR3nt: TGTGCCAGCAGAAGGACAGGGCCCATGAACACTGAAGCTTTCTTT
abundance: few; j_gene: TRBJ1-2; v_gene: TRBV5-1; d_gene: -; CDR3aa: CASTTDLANYGYTF; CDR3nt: TGCGCCAGTACTACTGACTTAGCTAACTATGGCTACACCTTC
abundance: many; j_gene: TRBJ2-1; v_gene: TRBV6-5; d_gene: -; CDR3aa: CASSYGGGNNEQFF; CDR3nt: TGTGCCAGCAGTTACGGTGGGGGGAACAATGAGCAGTTCTTC
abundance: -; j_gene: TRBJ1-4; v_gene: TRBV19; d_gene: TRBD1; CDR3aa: CASSGIGGGANLEELFF; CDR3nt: TGTGCCAGTAGCGGAATAGGAGGGGGCGCGAATCTTGAAGAACTGTTTTTT
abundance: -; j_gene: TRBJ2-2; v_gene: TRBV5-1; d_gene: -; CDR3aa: CASSLGPTGELFF; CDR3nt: TGCGCCAGCAGCTTGGGTCCCACCGGGGAGCTGTTTTTT
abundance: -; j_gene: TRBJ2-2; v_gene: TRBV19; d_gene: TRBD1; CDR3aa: CASSKDRVSGGELFF; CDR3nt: TGTGCCAGTAGTAAGGACAGGGTTAGTGGCGGGGAGCTGTTTTTT
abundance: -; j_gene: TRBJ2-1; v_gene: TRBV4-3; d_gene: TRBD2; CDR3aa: CASSQAWRGGEYYNEQFF; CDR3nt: TGCGCCAGCAGCCAAGCGTGGCGGGGGGGAGAATACTACAATGAGCAGTTCTTC
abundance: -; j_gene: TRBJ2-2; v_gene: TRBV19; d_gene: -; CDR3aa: CASIDRRNTGELFF; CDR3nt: TGTGCCAGTATAGACAGGAGAAACACCGGGGAGCTGTTTTTT
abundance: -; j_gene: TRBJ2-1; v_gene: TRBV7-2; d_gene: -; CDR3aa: CASSLSRDGYSYNEQFF; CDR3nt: TGTGCCAGCAGCTTATCAAGGGACGGATACTCCTACAATGAGCAGTTCTTC
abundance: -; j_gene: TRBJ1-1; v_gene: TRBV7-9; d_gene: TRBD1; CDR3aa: CASSSPGGQGNTEAFF; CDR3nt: TGTGCCAGCAGCTCACCCGGGGGACAGGGGAACACTGAAGCTTTCTTT
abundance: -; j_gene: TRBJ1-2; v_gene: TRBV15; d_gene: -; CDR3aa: CATSRDREWGGIWGYTF; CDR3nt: TGTGCCACCAGCAGAGATCGGGAATGGGGAGGGATCTGGGGCTACACCTTC
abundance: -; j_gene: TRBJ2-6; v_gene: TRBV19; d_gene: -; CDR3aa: CASSSYRAPSGANVLTF; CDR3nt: TGTGCCAGTAGTTCATACAGGGCTCCCTCTGGGGCCAACGTCCTGACTTTC
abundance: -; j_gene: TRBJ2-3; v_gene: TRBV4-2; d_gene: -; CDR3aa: CASSQEWQGRTDTQYF; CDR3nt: TGTGCCAGCAGCCAAGAGTGGCAGGGACGCACAGATACGCAGTATTTT
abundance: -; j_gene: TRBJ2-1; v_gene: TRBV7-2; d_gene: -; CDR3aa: CASSLKRLQNEQFF; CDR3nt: TGTGCCAGCAGCTTAAAAAGACTACAGAATGAGCAGTTCTTC
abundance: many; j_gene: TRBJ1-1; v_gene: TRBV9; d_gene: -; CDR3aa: CASSTSGRGGTEAFF; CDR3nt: TGTGCCAGCAGCACTAGCGGCAGGGGAGGTACTGAAGCTTTCTTT
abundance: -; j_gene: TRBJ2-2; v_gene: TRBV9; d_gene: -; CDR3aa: CASSVASIAVNTGELFF; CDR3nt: TGTGCCAGCAGCGTAGCATCGATAGCGGTGAACACCGGGGAGCTGTTTTTT
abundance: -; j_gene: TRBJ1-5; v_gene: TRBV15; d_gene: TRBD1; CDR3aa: CATSKDRGAQPQHF; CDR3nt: TGTGCCACCAGCAAGGACAGGGGCGCGCAGCCCCAGCATTTT
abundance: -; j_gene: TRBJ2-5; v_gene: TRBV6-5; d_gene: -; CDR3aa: CASSYSGTQETQYF; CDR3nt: TGTGCCAGCAGTTACTCTGGGACACAAGAGACCCAGTACTTC
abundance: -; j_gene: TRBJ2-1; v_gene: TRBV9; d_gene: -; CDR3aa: CASSVGPYNEQFF; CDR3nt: TGTGCCAGCAGCGTGGGTCCCTACAATGAGCAGTTCTTC
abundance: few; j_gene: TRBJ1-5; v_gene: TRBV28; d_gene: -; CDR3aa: CASRVAGTSNQPQHF; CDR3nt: TGTGCCAGCCGAGTGGCTGGGACAAGCAATCAGCCCCAGCATTTT
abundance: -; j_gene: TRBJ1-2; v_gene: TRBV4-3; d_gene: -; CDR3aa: CASSQDSRTSNYGYTF; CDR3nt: TGCGCCAGCAGCCAAGATAGCAGAACGTCAAACTATGGCTACACCTTC
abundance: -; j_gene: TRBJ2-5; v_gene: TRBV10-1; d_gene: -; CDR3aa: CAAKKSGPRQYF; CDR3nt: TGCGCCGCAAAAAAATCCGGACCCCGCCAGTACTTC
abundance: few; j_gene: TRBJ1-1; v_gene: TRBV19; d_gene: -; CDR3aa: CATDDKVTEAFF; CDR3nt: TGTGCCACGGACGACAAAGTAACTGAAGCTTTCTTT
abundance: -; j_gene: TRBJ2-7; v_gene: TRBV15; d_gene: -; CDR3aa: CATRGTDGTYEQYF; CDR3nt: TGTGCCACCAGGGGGACGGACGGAACCTACGAGCAGTACTTC
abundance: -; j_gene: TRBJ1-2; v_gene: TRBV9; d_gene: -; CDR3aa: CASSPRDGRDGYTF; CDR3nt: TGTGCCAGCAGCCCACGTGACGGGCGCGATGGCTACACCTTC
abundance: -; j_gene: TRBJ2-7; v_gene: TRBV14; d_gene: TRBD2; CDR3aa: CASSLGLAGGKYEQYF; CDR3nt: TGTGCCAGCAGCCTTGGACTAGCGGGAGGCAAGTACGAGCAGTACTTC
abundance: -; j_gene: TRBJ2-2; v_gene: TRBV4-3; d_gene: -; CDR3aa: CASSQDQRRTGELFF; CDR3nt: TGCGCCAGCAGCCAAGATCAGAGGCGCACCGGGGAGCTGTTTTTT
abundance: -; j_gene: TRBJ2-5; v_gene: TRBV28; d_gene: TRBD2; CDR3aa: CASILTSGAGAQYF; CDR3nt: TGTGCCAGCATTTTGACTAGCGGTGCGGGGGCCCAGTACTTC
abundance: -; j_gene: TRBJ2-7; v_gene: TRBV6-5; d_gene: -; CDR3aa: CASSPSGYEQYF; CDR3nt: TGTGCCAGCAGTCCTAGTGGATACGAGCAGTACTTC
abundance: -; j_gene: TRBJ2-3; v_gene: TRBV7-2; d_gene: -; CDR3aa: CASSLARGGTDTQYF; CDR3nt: TGTGCCAGCAGCTTAGCCAGGGGGGGCACAGATACGCAGTATTTT
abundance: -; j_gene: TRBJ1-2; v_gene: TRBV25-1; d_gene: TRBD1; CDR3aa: CASSGTGMRGYTF; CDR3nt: TGTGCCAGCAGTGGGACAGGGATGAGGGGCTACACCTTC
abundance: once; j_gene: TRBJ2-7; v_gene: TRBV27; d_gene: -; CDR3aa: CASSLAGEQYF; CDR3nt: TGTGCCAGCAGTTTGGCAGGCGAGCAGTACTTC
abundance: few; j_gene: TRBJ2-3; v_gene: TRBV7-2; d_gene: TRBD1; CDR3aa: CASSRTGGTDTQYF; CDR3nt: TGTGCCAGCAGCCGGACAGGGGGCACAGATACGCAGTATTTT
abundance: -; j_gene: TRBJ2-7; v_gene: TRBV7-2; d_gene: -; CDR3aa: CASSVTQGHEQYF; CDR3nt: TGTGCCAGCAGCGTCACGCAGGGACACGAGCAGTACTTC
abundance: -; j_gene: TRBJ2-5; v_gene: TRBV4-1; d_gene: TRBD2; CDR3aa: CASSQVLGGRGTQYF; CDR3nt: TGCGCCAGCAGCCAAGTCCTGGGAGGGCGGGGGACCCAGTACTTC
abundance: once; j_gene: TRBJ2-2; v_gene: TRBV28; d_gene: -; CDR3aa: CASSKETGELFF; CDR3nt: TGTGCCAGCAGTAAGGAAACCGGGGAGCTGTTTTTT
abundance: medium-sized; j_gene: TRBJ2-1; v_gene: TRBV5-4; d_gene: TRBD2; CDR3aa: CASSADLAGVSNEQFF; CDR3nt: TGTGCCAGCAGCGCGGACCTAGCGGGAGTCAGCAATGAGCAGTTCTTC
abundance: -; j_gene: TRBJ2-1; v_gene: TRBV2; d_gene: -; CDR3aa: CASSFGPRNEQFF; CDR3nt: TGTGCCAGCTCCTTTGGCCCTCGGAATGAGCAGTTCTTC
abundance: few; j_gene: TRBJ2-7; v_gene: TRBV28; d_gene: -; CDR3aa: CASSLEGVGSYEQYF; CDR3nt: TGTGCCAGCAGTTTAGAAGGGGTGGGGTCCTACGAGCAGTACTTC
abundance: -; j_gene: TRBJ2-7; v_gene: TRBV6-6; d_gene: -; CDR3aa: CASSGLNEQYF; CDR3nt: TGTGCCAGCAGTGGCCTGAACGAGCAGTACTTC
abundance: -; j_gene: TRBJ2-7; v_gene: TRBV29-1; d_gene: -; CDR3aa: CSVESQYEQYF; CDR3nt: TGCAGCGTTGAAAGCCAGTACGAGCAGTACTTC
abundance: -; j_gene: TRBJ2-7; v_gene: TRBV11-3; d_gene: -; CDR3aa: CASSLDPQPDYEQYF; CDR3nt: TGTGCCAGCAGCTTAGACCCCCAGCCCGATTACGAGCAGTACTTC
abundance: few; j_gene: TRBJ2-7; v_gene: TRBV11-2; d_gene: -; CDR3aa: CASSLGVSGKNEQYF; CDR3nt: TGTGCCAGCAGCTTAGGGGTCTCCGGAAAAAACGAGCAGTACTTC
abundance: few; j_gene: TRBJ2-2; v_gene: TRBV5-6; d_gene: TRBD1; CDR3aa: CASSGTGGANGELFF; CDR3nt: TGTGCCAGCAGCGGTACAGGGGGCGCAAACGGGGAGCTGTTTTTT